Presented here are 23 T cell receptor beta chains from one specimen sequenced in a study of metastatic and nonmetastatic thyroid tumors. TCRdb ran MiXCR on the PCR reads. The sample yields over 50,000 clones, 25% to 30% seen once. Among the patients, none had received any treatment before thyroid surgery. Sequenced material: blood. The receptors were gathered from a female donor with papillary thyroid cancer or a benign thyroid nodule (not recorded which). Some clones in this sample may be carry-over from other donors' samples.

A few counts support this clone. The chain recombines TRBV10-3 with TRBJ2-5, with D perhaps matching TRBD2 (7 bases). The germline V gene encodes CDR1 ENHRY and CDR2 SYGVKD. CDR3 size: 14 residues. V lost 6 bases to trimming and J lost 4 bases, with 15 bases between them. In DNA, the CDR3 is TGTGCCATCAGGCAAGGGGGGGGCATAGAGACCCAGTACTTC. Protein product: CAIRQGGGIETQYF.

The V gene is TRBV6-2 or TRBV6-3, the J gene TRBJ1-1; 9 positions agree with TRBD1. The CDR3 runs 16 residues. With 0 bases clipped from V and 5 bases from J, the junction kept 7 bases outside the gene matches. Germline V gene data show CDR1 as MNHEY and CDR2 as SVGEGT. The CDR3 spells CASSYSLGTGRTEAFF. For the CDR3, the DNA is TGTGCCAGCAGTTACTCACTCGGGACAGGGCGGACTGAAGCTTTCTTT.

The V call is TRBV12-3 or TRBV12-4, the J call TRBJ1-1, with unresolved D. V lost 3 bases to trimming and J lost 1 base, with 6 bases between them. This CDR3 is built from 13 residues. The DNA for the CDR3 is TGTGCCAGCAGTTTCACCGGGAACACTGAAGCTTTCTTT. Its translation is CASSFTGNTEAFF.

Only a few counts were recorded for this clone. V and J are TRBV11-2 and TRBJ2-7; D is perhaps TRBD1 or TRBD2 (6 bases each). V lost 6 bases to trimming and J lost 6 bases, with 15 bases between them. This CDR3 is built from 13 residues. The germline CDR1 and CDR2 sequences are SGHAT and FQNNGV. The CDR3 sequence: CASREGTSAEQYF. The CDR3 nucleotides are TGTGCCAGCAGGGAGGGGACATCCGCCGAGCAGTACTTC.

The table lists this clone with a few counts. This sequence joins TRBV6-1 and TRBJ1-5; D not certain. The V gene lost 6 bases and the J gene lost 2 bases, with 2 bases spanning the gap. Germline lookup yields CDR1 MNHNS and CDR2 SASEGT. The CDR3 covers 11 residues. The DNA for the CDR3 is TGTGCCAGCAGGGGCAATCAGCCCCAGCATTTT. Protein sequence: CASRGNQPQHF.

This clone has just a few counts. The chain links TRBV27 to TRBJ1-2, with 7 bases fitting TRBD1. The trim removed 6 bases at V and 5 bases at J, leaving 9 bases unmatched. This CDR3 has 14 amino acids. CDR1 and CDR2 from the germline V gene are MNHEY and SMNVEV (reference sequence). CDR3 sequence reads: CASSIMGQNYGYTF. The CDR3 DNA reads TGTGCCAGCAGCATCATGGGACAGAATTATGGCTACACCTTC.

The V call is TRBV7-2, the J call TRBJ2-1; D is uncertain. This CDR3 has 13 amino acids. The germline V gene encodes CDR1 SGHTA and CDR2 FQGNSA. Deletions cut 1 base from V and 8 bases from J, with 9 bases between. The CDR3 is CASSLDPGYEQFF. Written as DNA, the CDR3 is TGTGCCAGCAGCTTAGATCCGGGCTATGAGCAGTTCTTC.

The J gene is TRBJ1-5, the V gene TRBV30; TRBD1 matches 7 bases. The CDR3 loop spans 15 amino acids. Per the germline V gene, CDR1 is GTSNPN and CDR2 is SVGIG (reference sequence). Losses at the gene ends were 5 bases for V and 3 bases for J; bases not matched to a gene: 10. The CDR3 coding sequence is TGTGCCTGGGGATTAGGGACAGCCGTCAATCAGCCCCAGCATTTT. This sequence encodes CAWGLGTAVNQPQHF.

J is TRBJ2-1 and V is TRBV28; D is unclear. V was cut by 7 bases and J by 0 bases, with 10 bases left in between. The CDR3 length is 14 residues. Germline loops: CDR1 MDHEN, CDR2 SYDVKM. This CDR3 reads CASTRTASYNEQFF. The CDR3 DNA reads TGTGCCAGCACCCGGACCGCCTCCTACAATGAGCAGTTCTTC.

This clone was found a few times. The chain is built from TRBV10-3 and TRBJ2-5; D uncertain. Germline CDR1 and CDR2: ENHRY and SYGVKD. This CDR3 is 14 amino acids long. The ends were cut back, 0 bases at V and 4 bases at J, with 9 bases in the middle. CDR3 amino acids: CAISESARTETQYF. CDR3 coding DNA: TGTGCCATCAGTGAGTCGGCGCGCACAGAGACCCAGTACTTC.

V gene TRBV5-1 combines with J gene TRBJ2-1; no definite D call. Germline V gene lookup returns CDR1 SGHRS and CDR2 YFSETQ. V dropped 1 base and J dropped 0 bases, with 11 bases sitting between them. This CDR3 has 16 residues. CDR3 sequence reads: CASSLKGLSSYNEQFF. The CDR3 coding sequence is TGCGCCAGCAGCTTGAAGGGCTTAAGCTCCTACAATGAGCAGTTCTTC. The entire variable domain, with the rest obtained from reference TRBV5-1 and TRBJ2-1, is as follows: KAGVTQTPRYLIKTRGQQVTLSCSPISGHRSVSWYQQTPGQGLQFLFEYFSETQRNKGNFPGRFSGRQFSNSRSEMNVSTLELGDSALYLCASSLKGLSSYNEQFFGPGTRLTVL.

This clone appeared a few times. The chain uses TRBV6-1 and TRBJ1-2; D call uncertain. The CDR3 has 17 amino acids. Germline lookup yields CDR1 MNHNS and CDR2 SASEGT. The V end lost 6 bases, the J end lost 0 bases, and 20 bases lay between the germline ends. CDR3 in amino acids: CASRRYHGSSSNYGYTF. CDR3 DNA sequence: TGTGCCAGCAGGAGATATCATGGATCCTCCTCTAACTATGGCTACACCTTC.

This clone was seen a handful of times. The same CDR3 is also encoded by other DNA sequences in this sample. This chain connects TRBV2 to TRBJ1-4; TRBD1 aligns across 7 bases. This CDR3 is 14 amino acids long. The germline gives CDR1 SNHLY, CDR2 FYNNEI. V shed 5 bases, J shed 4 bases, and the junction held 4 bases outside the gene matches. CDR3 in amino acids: CASSSGTDNEKLFF. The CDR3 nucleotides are TGTGCCAGCAGTTCCGGGACAGATAATGAAAAACTGTTTTTT.

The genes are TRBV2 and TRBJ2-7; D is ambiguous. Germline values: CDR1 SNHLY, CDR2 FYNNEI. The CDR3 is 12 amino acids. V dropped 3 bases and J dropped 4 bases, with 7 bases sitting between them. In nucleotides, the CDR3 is TGTGCCAGCAGTGACAGTGAGTACGAGCAGTACTTC. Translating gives CASSDSEYEQYF.

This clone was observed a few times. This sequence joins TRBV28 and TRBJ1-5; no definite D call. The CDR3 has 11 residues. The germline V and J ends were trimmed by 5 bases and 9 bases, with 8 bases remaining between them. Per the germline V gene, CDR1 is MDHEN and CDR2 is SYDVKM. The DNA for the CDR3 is TGTGCCAGCAGTAGTCCCGGGCCCCAGCATTTT. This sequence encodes CASSSPGPQHF.

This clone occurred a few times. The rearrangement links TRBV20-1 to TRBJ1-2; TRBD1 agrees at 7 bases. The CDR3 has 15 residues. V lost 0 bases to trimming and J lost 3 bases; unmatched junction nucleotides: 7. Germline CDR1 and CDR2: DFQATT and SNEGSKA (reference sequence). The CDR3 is CSARDRGQVYYGYTF. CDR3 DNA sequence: TGCAGTGCTAGAGATAGGGGGCAGGTCTACTATGGCTACACCTTC.

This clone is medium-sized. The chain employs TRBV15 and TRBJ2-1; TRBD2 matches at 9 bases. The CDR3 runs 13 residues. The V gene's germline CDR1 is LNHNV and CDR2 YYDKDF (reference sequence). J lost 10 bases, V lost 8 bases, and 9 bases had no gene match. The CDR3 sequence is CATGVGREGEQFF. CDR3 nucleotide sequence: TGTGCCACCGGGGTGGGGCGGGAGGGCGAGCAGTTCTTC.

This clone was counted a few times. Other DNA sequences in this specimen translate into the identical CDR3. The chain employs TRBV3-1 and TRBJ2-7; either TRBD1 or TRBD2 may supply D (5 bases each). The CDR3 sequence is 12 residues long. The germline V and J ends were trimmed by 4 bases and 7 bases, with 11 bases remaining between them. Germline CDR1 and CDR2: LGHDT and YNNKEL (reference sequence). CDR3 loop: CASSPQGGEQYF. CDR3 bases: TGTGCCAGCAGCCCCCAGGGCGGGGAGCAGTACTTC.

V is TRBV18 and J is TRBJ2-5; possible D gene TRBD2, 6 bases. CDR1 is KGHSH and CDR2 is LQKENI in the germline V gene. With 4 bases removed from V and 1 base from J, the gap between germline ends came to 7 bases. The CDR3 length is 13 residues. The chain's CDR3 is CASSQGLQETQYF. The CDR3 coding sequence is TGTGCCAGCTCACAGGGACTCCAAGAGACCCAGTACTTC.

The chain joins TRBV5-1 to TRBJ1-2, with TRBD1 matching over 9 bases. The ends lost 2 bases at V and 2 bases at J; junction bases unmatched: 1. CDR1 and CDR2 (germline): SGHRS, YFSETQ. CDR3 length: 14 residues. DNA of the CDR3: TGCGCCAGCAGCTTACAGGGGGCGAACTATGGCTACACCTTC. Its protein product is CASSLQGANYGYTF.

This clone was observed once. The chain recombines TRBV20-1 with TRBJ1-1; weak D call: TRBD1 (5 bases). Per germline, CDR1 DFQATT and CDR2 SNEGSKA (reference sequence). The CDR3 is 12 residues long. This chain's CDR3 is CRGVSGGTEAFF. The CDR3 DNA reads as TGCAGAGGGGTTTCAGGCGGCACTGAAGCTTTCTTT.

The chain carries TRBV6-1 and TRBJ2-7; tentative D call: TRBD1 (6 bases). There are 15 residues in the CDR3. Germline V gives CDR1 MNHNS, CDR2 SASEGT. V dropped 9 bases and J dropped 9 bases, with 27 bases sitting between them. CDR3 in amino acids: CASSPSGTPTLGQYF. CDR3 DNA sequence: TGTGCCAGTTCTCCTTCCGGGACACCCACCTTGGGGCAGTACTTC.

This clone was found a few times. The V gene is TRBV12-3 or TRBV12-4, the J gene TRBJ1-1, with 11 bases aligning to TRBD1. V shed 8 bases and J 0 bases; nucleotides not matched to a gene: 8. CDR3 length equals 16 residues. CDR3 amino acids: CASSRTGGDMNTEAFF. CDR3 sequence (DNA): TGTGCCAGCTCCAGGACAGGGGGCGACATGAACACTGAAGCTTTCTTT.